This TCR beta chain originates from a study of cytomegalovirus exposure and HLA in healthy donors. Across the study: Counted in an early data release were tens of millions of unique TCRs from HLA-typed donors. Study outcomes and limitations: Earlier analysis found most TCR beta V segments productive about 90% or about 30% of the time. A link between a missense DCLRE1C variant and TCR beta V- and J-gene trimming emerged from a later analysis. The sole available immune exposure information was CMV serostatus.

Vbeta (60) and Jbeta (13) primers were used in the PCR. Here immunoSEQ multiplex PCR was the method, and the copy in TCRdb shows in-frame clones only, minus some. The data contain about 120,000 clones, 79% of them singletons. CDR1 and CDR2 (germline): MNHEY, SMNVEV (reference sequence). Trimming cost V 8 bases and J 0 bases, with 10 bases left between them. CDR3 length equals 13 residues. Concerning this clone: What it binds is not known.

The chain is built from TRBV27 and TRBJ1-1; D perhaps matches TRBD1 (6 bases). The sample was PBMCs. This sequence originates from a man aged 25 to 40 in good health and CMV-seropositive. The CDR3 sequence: CASPDSMNTEAFF. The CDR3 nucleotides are TGTGCCAGCCCGGACAGCATGAACACTGAAGCTTTCTTT.